This T cell receptor beta chain was observed in a study of blood T cell repertoires in COVID-19. V was cut by 4 bases and J by 4 bases, with 8 bases left in between. Germline lookup yields CDR1 KGHSH and CDR2 LQKENI. The CDR3 covers 13 residues. This clone was recorded a few times. Using immunoSEQ multiplex PCR, the repertoire was profiled, and TCRdb retains in-frame clones only, with some absent. The table lists about 310,000 clones, around 90% of them singletons. The rearrangement uses TRBV18 and TRBJ1-3; D gene ambiguous. Sequencing used peripheral blood. The receptor was isolated from a man between 65 and 85 years old with acute or convalescent COVID-19. Written as DNA, the CDR3 is TGTGCCAGCTCACGGGAGGCCGGAAACACCATATATTTT. Translating gives CASSREAGNTIYF.